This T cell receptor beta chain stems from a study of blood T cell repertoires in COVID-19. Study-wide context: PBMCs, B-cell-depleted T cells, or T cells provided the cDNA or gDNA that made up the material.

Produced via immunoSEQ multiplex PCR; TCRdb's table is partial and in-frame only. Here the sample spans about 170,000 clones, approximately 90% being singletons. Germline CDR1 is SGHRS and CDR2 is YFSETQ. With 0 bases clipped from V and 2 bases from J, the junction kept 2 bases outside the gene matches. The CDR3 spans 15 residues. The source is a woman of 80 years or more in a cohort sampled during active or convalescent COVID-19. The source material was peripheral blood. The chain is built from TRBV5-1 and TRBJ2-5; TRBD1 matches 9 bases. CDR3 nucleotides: TGCGCCAGCAGCTTGGGACAGGGGGGGCAAGAGACCCAGTACTTC. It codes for CASSLGQGGQETQYF.